A single sample is the source of the 25 T cell receptor beta chains below, sequenced in a study of sequential checkpoint blockade in melanoma. Using immunoSEQ multiplex PCR, the repertoire was profiled, and TCRdb retains in-frame clones only, with some absent. The sample carries about 27,000 clones, roughly 80% recorded once. Described treatment: randomized to nivolumab then ipilimumab (arm A) or the reverse (arm B). The starting material was CD8+ T cells sorted from blood (inferred from file names), obtained from a patient given nivolumab and ipilimumab in sequence. The origin of the receptors is a human donor with melanoma.

The chain carries TRBV30 and TRBJ1-1, with a tentative D call TRBD1 (6 bases). V lost 3 bases, J lost 10 bases, and 27 bases lay in between. This CDR3 has 16 amino acids. Germline loops: CDR1 GTSNPN, CDR2 SVGIG (reference sequence). The CDR3 DNA is TGTGCCTGGAGAGGGATAAGGGACACTCGACACATTGGAGCTTTCTTT. It specifies CAWRGIRDTRHIGAFF.

The chain couples TRBV9 to TRBJ1-2; D unclear. The germline V gene has CDR1 SGDLS and CDR2 YYNGEE. With 4 bases removed from V and 8 bases from J, the gap between germline ends came to 12 bases. The CDR3 has 12 amino acids. This CDR3 reads CASSTRENGYTF. CDR3 coding DNA: TGTGCCAGCAGCACCCGGGAAAACGGCTACACCTTC.

The chain has TRBV19 and TRBJ2-1, with D maybe TRBD1 (5 bases). With 0 bases removed from V and 4 bases from J, the gap between germline ends came to 10 bases. The CDR3 length is 15 residues. Per germline, CDR1 LNHDA and CDR2 SQIVND (reference sequence). CDR3 in amino acids: CASSIEGALYNEQFF. The CDR3 coding sequence is TGTGCCAGTAGTATAGAAGGGGCCCTATACAATGAGCAGTTCTTC.

J is TRBJ1-4 and V is TRBV2, with 8 nucleotides matching TRBD1. The V and J ends lost 3 bases and 6 bases, in that order; junction bases with no gene match: 3. CDR3 size: 14 residues. In germline, CDR1 is SNHLY, CDR2 FYNNEI. CDR3 sequence: CASSDLDRDEKLFF. In DNA form, the CDR3 reads TGTGCCAGCAGTGATCTGGACAGGGATGAAAAACTGTTTTTT.

With regard to this clone: The germline gene is not matched at one end of the junction; a read error may be the cause. The V call is TRBV7-7, the J call TRBJ2-3, with 7 bases aligning to TRBD2. The CDR3 loop spans 14 amino acids. Germline lookup yields CDR1 SSHAT and CDR2 FNYEAQ (reference sequence). The CDR3 DNA sequence: TGTGCTAGCAGCTTAGCAGCGGGATCAGATACGCAGTATTTT. It is translated as CASSLAAGSDTQYF.

The CDR3 coding sequence is TGTGCCAGCAGTGAAGAGGGGACAGGGGGCCGCGAGCAGTACTTC. Encoded protein: CASSEEGTGGREQYF. The chain combines TRBV6-1 with TRBJ2-7; 12 bases match TRBD1. This CDR3 spans 15 amino acids. Germline CDR1 reads MNHNS; CDR2 reads SASEGT. The V segment lost 1 base and the J segment 6 bases; nucleotides outside the gene matches: 4.

The table lists this clone with a few counts. This chain links TRBV19 with TRBJ2-7, with 11 nucleotides matching TRBD2. CDR3 length equals 16 residues. V shed 4 bases, J shed 4 bases, and the junction held 9 bases outside the gene matches. The germline V gene has CDR1 LNHDA and CDR2 SQIVND (reference sequence). The CDR3 DNA reads TGTGCCAGTAGTACGCAGGGGGGACTAGCGGCTTACGAGCAGTACTTC. This translates into CASSTQGGLAAYEQYF. Complete variable domain (other parts from reference TRBV19 and TRBJ2-7): DGGITQSPKYLFRKEGQNVTLSCEQNLNHDAMYWYRQDPGQGLRLIYYSQIVNDFQKGDIAEGYSVSREKKESFPLTVTSAQKNPTAFYLCASSTQGGLAAYEQYFGPGTRLTVT.

J is TRBJ1-2 and V is TRBV7-8; TRBD1 agrees at 9 bases. This CDR3 spans 15 amino acids. Germline V lookup: CDR1 SGHVS, CDR2 FQNEAQ. V was clipped by 7 bases and J by 2 bases; unmatched bases: 8. CDR3 region: CASNHGQGMNYGYTF. DNA for the CDR3: TGTGCCAGCAACCACGGACAGGGGATGAACTATGGCTACACCTTC.

This clone has only a few counts. The V gene is TRBV19, the J gene TRBJ2-7, with TRBD2 matching 8 bases. Germline CDR1 reads LNHDA; CDR2 reads SQIVND (reference sequence). The CDR3 contains 15 residues. The trim removed 10 bases at V and 5 bases at J, leaving 16 bases unmatched. DNA for the CDR3: TGTGCCACCGCCAGGCGGGGCGGGAGGCAGGACGAGCAGTACTTC. It specifies CATARRGGRQDEQYF.

The V call is TRBV19, the J call TRBJ2-7; D possibly corresponds to TRBD2 (5 bases). Looked up from germline, CDR1 is LNHDA and CDR2 is SQIVND (reference sequence). The V end was cut by 3 bases, the J end by 4 bases, with 16 bases between. The CDR3 is 15 residues long. The CDR3, as DNA: TGTGCCAGTAGTATCCCCGGACTTTCGGGATACGAGCAGTACTTC. This codes for CASSIPGLSGYEQYF.

The chain combines TRBV4-2 with TRBJ1-1, with TRBD1 as a possible D gene (6 bases). From germline, CDR1 is LGHNA and CDR2 YNFKEQ. The CDR3 totals 18 residues. V lost 1 base and J lost 1, with 19 bases in between. The CDR3 region has the DNA TGTGCCAGCAGCCAAGGCCCAGGGACAAACACACCGAACACTGAAGCTTTCTTT. This sequence encodes CASSQGPGTNTPNTEAFF.

The chain has TRBV28 and TRBJ1-2; D unresolved. Germline assignment: CDR1 MDHEN and CDR2 SYDVKM. The V end was cut by 7 bases, the J end by 5 bases, with 17 bases between. This CDR3 is built from 14 residues. The CDR3 here is CASMSEKFLYGYTF. CDR3 coding DNA: TGTGCCAGCATGTCCGAGAAGTTTTTGTATGGCTACACCTTC.

V gene TRBV9 combines with J gene TRBJ1-1, with 7 bases aligning to TRBD1. The V segment lost 3 bases and the J segment 3 bases; nucleotides outside the gene matches: 5. CDR3 length equals 14 residues. From germline, CDR1 is SGDLS and CDR2 YYNGEE. The CDR3 sequence: CASSAVTGDTEAFF. The CDR3 DNA reads TGTGCCAGCAGCGCCGTTACAGGGGACACTGAAGCTTTCTTT.

V and J are TRBV9 and TRBJ2-7, with D unresolved. The CDR3 totals 14 residues. The V gene lost 0 bases and the J gene lost 2 bases, with 9 bases spanning the gap. Germline V gene sequence: CDR1 SGDLS, CDR2 YYNGEE. The CDR3, as DNA: TGTGCCAGCAGCGTAGGGCCCACCCCCTACGAGCAGTACTTC. Protein sequence: CASSVGPTPYEQYF.

V usage is TRBV5-1 and J usage is TRBJ2-3; no reliable D call. The V end was cut by 4 bases, the J end by 2 bases, with 14 bases between. Per the germline V gene, CDR1 is SGHRS and CDR2 is YFSETQ. This CDR3 region has 15 residues. CDR3 coding DNA: TGCGCCAGCAGCCCCGAGTTTGTCCTCACAGATACGCAGTATTTT. Its protein product is CASSPEFVLTDTQYF.

The chain joins TRBV7-9 to TRBJ1-2; D ambiguous. The CDR3 covers 14 residues. Germline loops: CDR1 SEHNR, CDR2 FQNEAQ (reference sequence). With 4 bases removed from V and 8 bases from J, the gap between germline ends came to 17 bases. CDR3 in amino acids: CASSSLFFSWGYTF. DNA for the CDR3: TGTGCCAGCAGCTCACTGTTCTTCTCCTGGGGCTACACCTTC.

V usage is TRBV27 and J usage is TRBJ2-3; 8 bases match TRBD1. CDR3 length: 15 residues. With 6 bases clipped from V and 2 bases from J, the junction kept 7 bases outside the gene matches. Germline CDR1 reads MNHEY; CDR2 reads SMNVEV (reference sequence). Here the CDR3 DNA reads TGTGCCAGCAGCCAGAGACAGGGGAACACAGATACGCAGTATTTT. Amino acid sequence: CASSQRQGNTDTQYF.

This rearrangement joins TRBV28 to TRBJ1-3; 7 nucleotides match TRBD1. This CDR3 comprises 19 residues. V was clipped by 5 bases and J by 0 bases; unmatched bases: 16. CDR1 is MDHEN, CDR2 SYDVKM, per germline. CDR3 nucleotides: TGTGCCAGCAGTCTCATAGACAGGGCCCGTTTTAACTCTGGAAACACCATATATTTT. It codes for CASSLIDRARFNSGNTIYF.

This clone was counted once. The chain is built from TRBV28 and TRBJ1-1; perhaps TRBD1 as D (6 bases). CDR3 length equals 14 residues. Per the germline V gene, CDR1 is MDHEN and CDR2 is SYDVKM. V lost 1 base and J lost 2, with 8 bases in between. The CDR3 region is CASSLSGANTEAFF. Here the CDR3 DNA reads TGTGCCAGCAGTTTATCAGGGGCCAACACTGAAGCTTTCTTT.

The chain carries TRBV28 and TRBJ1-2; D ambiguous. The length of the CDR3 is 15 residues. Per the germline V gene, CDR1 is MDHEN and CDR2 is SYDVKM. The V gene lost 3 bases and the J gene lost 1 base, with 12 bases spanning the gap. CDR3 region: CASSFHRGGNYGYTF. The DNA for the CDR3 is TGTGCCAGCAGTTTCCACCGGGGAGGTAACTATGGCTACACCTTC.

The V and J genes are TRBV6-5 and TRBJ2-7, with 8 positions matching TRBD1. The CDR3 is 14 amino acids. The germline V gene has CDR1 MNHEY and CDR2 SVGAGI. Trimming at V came to 1 base and at J to 5 bases, leaving 4 bases not matched to a gene. The CDR3 nucleotides read TGTGCCAGCAGTTACTTGACAGGGGAGGACGAGCAGTACTTC. It codes for CASSYLTGEDEQYF.

The chain combines TRBV27 with TRBJ2-7, with 9 bases lining up with TRBD1. Germline values: CDR1 MNHEY, CDR2 SMNVEV (reference sequence). The length of the CDR3 is 14 residues. Trimming at V came to 6 bases and at J to 5 bases, leaving 8 bases not matched to a gene. The CDR3 sequence is CASSSGTGTHEQYF. The CDR3 nucleotides are TGTGCCAGCAGCTCCGGGACAGGGACCCACGAGCAGTACTTC.

This chain uses TRBV4-2 with TRBJ2-3; unclear D gene. Germline lookup yields CDR1 LGHNA and CDR2 YNFKEQ. The V end lost 0 bases, the J end lost 5 bases, and 3 bases lay between the germline ends. The CDR3 totals 12 residues. The CDR3 region has the DNA TGTGCCAGCAGCCAAGACAAAGATACGCAGTATTTT. Translated: CASSQDKDTQYF.

V gene TRBV6-6 combines with J gene TRBJ1-1; tentatively, D is TRBD1 (5 bases). CDR3 length equals 13 residues. Germline CDR1 MNHNY, CDR2 SVGAGI (reference sequence). V lost 6 bases and J 4 bases, leaving 12 bases between the germline ends. The CDR3 is CASRSVGVTEAFF. As DNA, the CDR3 is TGTGCCAGCAGGTCCGTAGGGGTCACTGAAGCTTTCTTT.

J is TRBJ2-1 and V is TRBV4-1; TRBD1 matches 7 bases. This CDR3 spans 13 amino acids. The V gene's germline CDR1 is MGHRA and CDR2 YSYEKL. V lost 3 bases, J lost 8 bases, and 4 bases stayed unmatched. This CDR3 is CASSQRQGDEQFF. The CDR3, as DNA: TGCGCCAGCAGCCAGAGACAGGGAGATGAGCAGTTCTTC.